This T cell receptor beta chain was identified during a study of Ad26.COV2.S vaccination and SARS-CoV-2 variants. Stated treatment: about 20 received Ad26.COV2.S at low or high dose, single or two shots; a few received placebo; per-sample allocation not given. Specimen acquisition occurred on day 63 following the initial vaccine or placebo injection. Aged 18-55 years, donor was enrolled in Boston in the early 2020s. TCRdb keeps only in-frame clones here, not all; method: immunoSEQ multiplex PCR. The sample comprises around 400,000 clones, 80% to 95% of which are singletons, and 9.5% to 15% rests with the top ten. General observations from the study: It was vaccine recipients, not placebo recipients, who had the higher spike-specific TCR breadth. Recipients of either vaccine or placebo displayed similar breadth of non-spike TCRs. Substantial breadth was reportedly displayed by spike-specific CD8+ and CD4+ T cell responses after vaccination.

The sample holds one count of this clone. Its antigen is still unknown. The CDR3 sequence is 15 residues long. Germline CDR1 MNHEY, CDR2 SVGAGI. The J segment lost 4 bases and the V segment lost 7 bases, leaving 13 bases of the junction unmatched. The TCR comes from a person between 18 and 65 years old who received the Ad26.COV2.S COVID-19 vaccine or a placebo. The input for sequencing was peripheral blood, taken in a trial of Ad26.COV2.S vaccine versus placebo. The rearrangement links TRBV6-5 to TRBJ2-7; 7 bases line up with TRBD2. The DNA for the CDR3 is TGTGCCAGCATGGAGCGGGGAGTATCGTTGTACGAGCAGTACTTC. This translates into CASMERGVSLYEQYF.